A selection of T cell receptor beta chains follows, all from one sample in a study of patients and donors after allogeneic stem cell transplantation. From the RT-PCR reads, TCRdb called clonotypes with MiXCR, one entry per CDR3 protein. The table lists some 230,000 distinct CDR3 sequences, roughly 15% of them singletons. Material for sequencing was blood, either unsorted or a sorted T cell fraction (not recorded which). These receptors were collected from a human donor who was either an allogeneic HSCT recipient or a stem cell or donor lymphocyte infusion donor (not recorded which). It is not recorded whose cells these are; they may come from a transplant donor. Both conserved end residues are part of each CDR3. A D gene is named only where the DNA matches it firmly. The size field is filled for only some rows; it gives once, few, many or a size class.

-	TRBV7-2	TRBJ2-7	-	TGTGCCAGCAGCTTAGCGGGCGGACAGCACTACAAGCAGTACTTC	CASSLAGGQHYKQYF
TRBD1	TRBV24-1	TRBJ2-2	many	TGTGCCACCAGTGATTTTGGTAGAAGACAGGGGTCCAGGGAGCTGTTTTTT	CATSDFGRRQGSRELFF
-	TRBV11-2	TRBJ1-5	-	TGTGCCAGCAGCTTAGATATGGGGAGAGGTCAGCCCCAGCATTTT	CASSLDMGRGQPQHF
TRBD1	TRBV5-1	TRBJ2-7	-	TGCGCCAGCAGCAGAGGACAGGGGGCGCGGGAGCAGTACTTC	CASSRGQGAREQYF
-	TRBV11-2	TRBJ1-5	-	TGTGCCAGCAGCTTTCAATCAGGGGACAATCAGCCCCAGCATTTT	CASSFQSGDNQPQHF
TRBD1	TRBV29-1	TRBJ1-2	-	TGCAGCACGACAGGGGGCTCAACGACTAACTATGGCTACACCTTC	CSTTGGSTTNYGYTF
-	TRBV28	TRBJ1-3	few	TGTGCCAGCAGCCGGGCGGGGTCGGCCGGAAACACCATATATTTT	CASSRAGSAGNTIYF
-	TRBV24-1	TRBJ2-2	-	TGTGCCACCAGTCACGGGGCGCAAACCGGGGAGCTGTTTTTT	CATSHGAQTGELFF
-	TRBV7-9	TRBJ2-2	many	TGTGCCAGCAGCTTGAGCCAGGACACCGGGGAGCTGTTTTTT	CASSLSQDTGELFF
TRBD1	TRBV14	TRBJ2-5	-	TGTGCCAGCAGCCATTTGGACAGGGTGAGAGAGACCCAGTACTTC	CASSHLDRVRETQYF
-	TRBV3-1	TRBJ2-7	few	TGTGCCAGCAGCCCATCCCGGGACCCTACTTACGAGCAGTACTTC	CASSPSRDPTYEQYF
-	TRBV15	TRBJ2-5	-	TGTGCCACCAGCAGATCGCCCGCGGAGACCCAGTACTTC	CATSRSPAETQYF
TRBD1	TRBV7-2	TRBJ2-7	many	TGTGCCAGCAGCCCAGGGACAGGGATATCTTACGAGCAGTACTTC	CASSPGTGISYEQYF
-	TRBV11-2	TRBJ2-1	few	TGTGCCAGCAGCCTAGGTGGGTGGCTCTACAATGAGCAGTTCTTC	CASSLGGWLYNEQFF
-	TRBV20-1	TRBJ1-2	-	TGCAGTGCTAGAGATAGGGCTAGGGGCTCCGGTGGCTACACCTTC	CSARDRARGSGGYTF
-	TRBV27	TRBJ1-2	many	TGTGCCAGCACCCTGGGGGGAGGCTACACCTTC	CASTLGGGYTF
-	TRBV4-1	TRBJ2-5	many	TGCGCCAGCAGCCAAGATAATGGGGGAGTTCGAGAGACCCAGTACTTC	CASSQDNGGVRETQYF
-	TRBV5-1	TRBJ1-1	-	TGCGCCAGCAGCTTGGGACAGGCATTCATGAACACTGAAGCTTTCTTT	CASSLGQAFMNTEAFF
TRBD1	TRBV7-3	TRBJ2-3	many	TGTGCCAGCAGCGCCGGGACAGGGATTTGGACAGATACGCAGTATTTT	CASSAGTGIWTDTQYF
TRBD1	TRBV4-3	TRBJ2-7	-	TGCGCCAGCAGCCAAAGAGGGACAGGGGACGAGCAGTACTTC	CASSQRGTGDEQYF
-	TRBV2	TRBJ2-7	few	TGTGCCAGCAGTGCTGGGGGATCTCCCGCCTACGAGCAGTACTTC	CASSAGGSPAYEQYF
TRBD2	TRBV6-4	TRBJ2-3	-	TGTGCCAGCAGTGAAGGACTAGCGGCATACACAGATACGCAGTATTTT	CASSEGLAAYTDTQYF
TRBD1	TRBV20-1	TRBJ2-3	few	TGCAGTGCTAGTTCACAGGGGATAGTCGCAGATACGCAGTATTTT	CSASSQGIVADTQYF
TRBD2	TRBV12-5	TRBJ2-1	-	TGTGCTAGTGGTTTGGTAGCTAGCGGGAGTAATGAGCAGTTCTTC	CASGLVASGSNEQFF
-	TRBV7-6	TRBJ2-2	-	TGTGCCAGCGGAGTGACTGAGACCGGGGAGCTGTTTTTT	CASGVTETGELFF
TRBD2	TRBV9	TRBJ2-4	-	TGTGCCAGCAGCTCGACTAGCGGGAGGGCCAGTGCCAAAAACATTCAGTACTTC	CASSSTSGRASAKNIQYF
TRBD2	TRBV7-2	TRBJ2-5	-	TGTGCCAGCAGCTCCGGGACTAGCGGGAGTGGAGAGACCCAGTACTTC	CASSSGTSGSGETQYF
TRBD2	TRBV7-8	TRBJ2-1	-	TGTGCCAGCAGCTTAGGACTAGCGGGCATCTACAATGAGCAGTTCTTC	CASSLGLAGIYNEQFF
-	TRBV5-1	TRBJ2-7	-	TGCGCCAGCAGGAAGGGGGACGAGAGTTCGTACGAGCAGTACTTC	CASRKGDESSYEQYF
TRBD2	TRBV6-4	TRBJ2-6	many	TGTGCCAGCAGGGACCCCTTCAGCGGGAGGGGCTCTGGGGCCAACGTCCTGACTTTC	CASRDPFSGRGSGANVLTF
-	TRBV7-6	TRBJ2-7	few	TGTGCCAGCAGCTTAGAAATCCAAGATGGACGGCAATCCTACGAGCAGTACTTC	CASSLEIQDGRQSYEQYF
TRBD1	TRBV20-1	TRBJ2-5	few	TGCAGTGCTGGAACGACAGGGACACAAGAGACCCAGTACTTC	CSAGTTGTQETQYF
-	TRBV2	TRBJ1-6	-	TGTGCCAGCAGTGAAATTGTAACGGGTTCACCCCTCCACTTT	CASSEIVTGSPLHF
TRBD1	TRBV29-1	TRBJ1-2	few	TGCAGCGTTGAGGGGACAGTTGCGGGTAATGGCTACACCTTC	CSVEGTVAGNGYTF
-	TRBV20-1	TRBJ2-2	few	TGCAGTATCCATTCCTCCGGGACCAACACCGGGGAGCTGTTTTTT	CSIHSSGTNTGELFF
-	TRBV13	TRBJ1-5	-	TGTGCCAGCAGCTGCCGATGGGAGCATCAGCCCCAGCATTTT	CASSCRWEHQPQHF
-	TRBV15	TRBJ2-7	-	TGTGCCACCAGCCGAACTCGGGACATCTACGAGCAGTACTTC	CATSRTRDIYEQYF
TRBD1	TRBV9	TRBJ1-3	few	TGTGCCAGCAGCGTAGGACAGGGGACAGCTGGAAACACCATATATTTT	CASSVGQGTAGNTIYF
TRBD1	TRBV20-1	TRBJ1-1	-	TGCAGTGCTATTACGGGGGGACAGGGAACGGATGAAGCTTTCTTT	CSAITGGQGTDEAFF
-	TRBV5-1	TRBJ1-1	many	TGCGCCAGCACCCTGGGAGACCTCCGAGCGGAAGCTTTCTTT	CASTLGDLRAEAFF
TRBD1	TRBV5-1	TRBJ1-1	-	TGCGCCAGCAGCCCCACAGGGGAAAGGGCCACTGAAGCTTTCTTT	CASSPTGERATEAFF
-	TRBV2	TRBJ2-7	-	TGTGCCAGCAGTGAAGCGGGGGCGAACTACGAGCAGTACTTC	CASSEAGANYEQYF
-	TRBV6-6	TRBJ2-3	-	TGTGCCAGCAGTTACAAAGAAGATACGCAGTATTTT	CASSYKEDTQYF
TRBD1	TRBV12-3/TRBV12-4	TRBJ1-5	many	TGTGCCAGCAGTCAGGGGGCCGGTAAGCCCCAGCATTTT	CASSQGAGKPQHF
-	TRBV5-1	TRBJ1-2	-	TGCGCCAGCAGCCTACCTTCAGAGGATGGCTACACCTTC	CASSLPSEDGYTF